This is a list of T cell receptor beta chains from one sample in a study of control samples from healthy donors and cancer patients. The assay was immunoSEQ multiplex PCR, and TCRdb's table has in-frame clones only and misses some. The table has tens of thousands of clones, roughly 91% seen once. The sequencing sample was made of blood. The receptors derive from a middle-aged man in good health. CDR3s include the opening cysteine and the closing phenylalanine or tryptophan. Fields, in order: D gene, J gene, clone size, V gene, CDR3 DNA, CDR3 protein. The D gene is left open where the match is weak. Clone sizes are given selectively: once, few, many, or a class where the clone is expanded.

d_call: NA
j_call: TRBJ2-2
clone_size: NA
v_call: TRBV12-5
cdr3_nt: TGTGCTAGTGGAACCGAGCGGACCGGGGAGCTGTTTTTT
cdr3_aa: CASGTERTGELFF

d_call: NA
j_call: TRBJ1-4
clone_size: NA
v_call: TRBV15
cdr3_nt: TGTGCCACCAGCAGTGGCAACAGTTATGAAAAACTGTTTTTT
cdr3_aa: CATSSGNSYEKLFF

d_call: TRBD1
j_call: TRBJ1-5
clone_size: NA
v_call: TRBV28
cdr3_nt: TGTGCCAGCAGATTAGGGACAGACAATCAGCCCCAGCATTTT
cdr3_aa: CASRLGTDNQPQHF

d_call: TRBD1
j_call: TRBJ2-7
clone_size: once
v_call: TRBV29-1
cdr3_nt: TGCAGCGTAACAGGGGTGGGGGAGCAGTACTTC
cdr3_aa: CSVTGVGEQYF

d_call: NA
j_call: TRBJ2-7
clone_size: NA
v_call: TRBV11-3
cdr3_nt: TGTGCCAGCAGCTTGAGGAGCGGCTACGAGCAGTACTTC
cdr3_aa: CASSLRSGYEQYF

d_call: NA
j_call: TRBJ2-7
clone_size: NA
v_call: TRBV29-1
cdr3_nt: TGCAGCGTGAAGCTTGACCGTCAGTCTCCCTACGAGCAGTACTTC
cdr3_aa: CSVKLDRQSPYEQYF

d_call: TRBD2
j_call: TRBJ2-3
clone_size: NA
v_call: TRBV7-8
cdr3_nt: TGTGCCAGCAGCCAACCGGGGGGGTCAGGGCAGTATTTT
cdr3_aa: CASSQPGGSGQYF

d_call: NA
j_call: TRBJ1-5
clone_size: NA
v_call: TRBV18
cdr3_nt: TGTGCCAGCTCACCATTTCGGGACCCGGGCAATCAGCCCCAGCATTTT
cdr3_aa: CASSPFRDPGNQPQHF

d_call: NA
j_call: TRBJ1-1
clone_size: NA
v_call: TRBV5-1
cdr3_nt: TGCGCCAGCAGCTTGGAGGGGGGACGGTATGAAGCTTTCTTT
cdr3_aa: CASSLEGGRYEAFF

d_call: NA
j_call: TRBJ2-1
clone_size: NA
v_call: TRBV5-1
cdr3_nt: TGCGCCAGCAGCCCGAACTACAATGAGCAGTTCTTC
cdr3_aa: CASSPNYNEQFF

d_call: TRBD1
j_call: TRBJ1-5
clone_size: NA
v_call: TRBV7-9
cdr3_nt: TGTGCCAGCAGCCCGACCCCGACAGGGAAAAATCAGCCCCAGCATTTT
cdr3_aa: CASSPTPTGKNQPQHF

d_call: NA
j_call: TRBJ1-1
clone_size: NA
v_call: TRBV6-5
cdr3_nt: TGTGCCAGCAGTTACGGACGGCAGAACACTGAAGCTTTCTTT
cdr3_aa: CASSYGRQNTEAFF

d_call: TRBD2
j_call: TRBJ2-1
clone_size: NA
v_call: TRBV5-1
cdr3_nt: TGCGCCAGCAGCTTCGGGACTAATTACAATGAGCAGTTCTTC
cdr3_aa: CASSFGTNYNEQFF

d_call: TRBD1
j_call: TRBJ2-3
clone_size: NA
v_call: TRBV5-4
cdr3_nt: TGTGCCAGCAGCTTAAGGACAGGGGGAGATACGCAGTATTTT
cdr3_aa: CASSLRTGGDTQYF

d_call: NA
j_call: TRBJ1-6
clone_size: NA
v_call: TRBV7-2
cdr3_nt: TGTGCCAGCAGCCCTACCGGGACTAATTCACCCCTCCACTTT
cdr3_aa: CASSPTGTNSPLHF

d_call: NA
j_call: TRBJ1-2
clone_size: NA
v_call: TRBV10-3
cdr3_nt: TGTGCCATCAGTGAAGACGGTTTCTATGGCTACACCTTC
cdr3_aa: CAISEDGFYGYTF

d_call: TRBD1
j_call: TRBJ2-3
clone_size: NA
v_call: TRBV11-2
cdr3_nt: TGTGCCAGCAGCTCTAAAACCGGGACAGGGATCACAGATACGCAGTATTTT
cdr3_aa: CASSSKTGTGITDTQYF

d_call: NA
j_call: TRBJ2-1
clone_size: few
v_call: TRBV4-1
cdr3_nt: TGCGCCAGCAGCCAAGAGGAGGAGGCGAATGAGCAGTTCTTC
cdr3_aa: CASSQEEEANEQFF

d_call: TRBD1
j_call: TRBJ1-2
clone_size: NA
v_call: TRBV6-1
cdr3_nt: TGTGCCAGCAGTGAAGAGGACAGGGGGCAAGGCTACACCTTC
cdr3_aa: CASSEEDRGQGYTF

d_call: NA
j_call: TRBJ1-2
clone_size: once
v_call: TRBV19
cdr3_nt: TGTGCCAGTAGTACTGAGCAGCCTCACTATGGCTACACCTTC
cdr3_aa: CASSTEQPHYGYTF

d_call: TRBD2
j_call: TRBJ2-1
clone_size: NA
v_call: TRBV5-6
cdr3_nt: TGTGCCAGCAGCTTGGCGTTGGGACTAGCGGGAAACAATGAGCAGTTCTTC
cdr3_aa: CASSLALGLAGNNEQFF

d_call: TRBD1
j_call: TRBJ1-1
clone_size: NA
v_call: TRBV19
cdr3_nt: TGTGCCAGTAGTTTAGGGACAGGGGGCATCACTGAAGCTTTCTTT
cdr3_aa: CASSLGTGGITEAFF

d_call: NA
j_call: TRBJ2-5
clone_size: NA
v_call: TRBV5-1
cdr3_nt: TGCGCCAGCAGCTTGCAACCAGGGTGGGTAGAGACCCAGTACTTC
cdr3_aa: CASSLQPGWVETQYF

d_call: NA
j_call: TRBJ2-7
clone_size: once
v_call: TRBV19
cdr3_nt: TGTGCCAGTAAGACAGGTGTAAGCTCCTACGAGCAGTACTTC
cdr3_aa: CASKTGVSSYEQYF

d_call: NA
j_call: TRBJ1-5
clone_size: NA
v_call: TRBV2
cdr3_nt: TGTGCCAGCAGTGAAAACGGGAATCAGCCCCAGCATTTT
cdr3_aa: CASSENGNQPQHF

d_call: NA
j_call: TRBJ1-1
clone_size: NA
v_call: TRBV6-5
cdr3_nt: TGTGCCAGCACCGCTGGTTGGCCGAACACTGAAGCTTTCTTT
cdr3_aa: CASTAGWPNTEAFF

d_call: NA
j_call: TRBJ1-2
clone_size: NA
v_call: TRBV19
cdr3_nt: TGTGCCAGTAGTATACTCCAGGGAGAGGAACGTGGCTACACCTTC
cdr3_aa: CASSILQGEERGYTF

d_call: NA
j_call: TRBJ1-5
clone_size: NA
v_call: TRBV6-6
cdr3_nt: TGTGCCAGCAGTTACGACCCGGGGTGGCCCCAGCATTTT
cdr3_aa: CASSYDPGWPQHF

d_call: NA
j_call: TRBJ2-2
clone_size: NA
v_call: TRBV7-9
cdr3_nt: TGTGCCAGCAGCCCCCGAAGCACCGGGGAGCTGTTTTTT
cdr3_aa: CASSPRSTGELFF

d_call: NA
j_call: TRBJ2-1
clone_size: NA
v_call: TRBV19
cdr3_nt: TGTGCCAGTAGTATAGATCTAGATTACAATGAGCAGTTCTTC
cdr3_aa: CASSIDLDYNEQFF

d_call: NA
j_call: TRBJ2-1
clone_size: NA
v_call: TRBV29-1
cdr3_nt: TGCAGCGTTTCCTCAGCGGGGGGACAGGTTAGGCAGTTCTTC
cdr3_aa: CSVSSAGGQVRQFF

d_call: NA
j_call: TRBJ1-2
clone_size: NA
v_call: TRBV6-5
cdr3_nt: TGTGCCAGCAGTTATGGAGGTCAGAACTATGGCTACACCTTC
cdr3_aa: CASSYGGQNYGYTF

d_call: TRBD2
j_call: TRBJ2-1
clone_size: NA
v_call: TRBV7-3
cdr3_nt: TGTGCCAGCAGCCCAACAGGACTAGCGGGGGGGCCTGCCAATGAGCAGTTCTTC
cdr3_aa: CASSPTGLAGGPANEQFF

d_call: NA
j_call: TRBJ2-3
clone_size: NA
v_call: TRBV6-6
cdr3_nt: TGTGCCAGCAGTAGTACAGATACGCAGTATTTT
cdr3_aa: CASSSTDTQYF